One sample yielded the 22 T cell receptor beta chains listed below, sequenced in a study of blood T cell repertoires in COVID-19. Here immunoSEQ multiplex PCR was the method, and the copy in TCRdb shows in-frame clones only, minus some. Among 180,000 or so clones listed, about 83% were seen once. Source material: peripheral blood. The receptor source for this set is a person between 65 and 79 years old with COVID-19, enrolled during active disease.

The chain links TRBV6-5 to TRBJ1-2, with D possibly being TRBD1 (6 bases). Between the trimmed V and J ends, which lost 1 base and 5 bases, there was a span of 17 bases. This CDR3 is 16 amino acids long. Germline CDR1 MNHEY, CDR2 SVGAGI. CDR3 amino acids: CASSYLQGPDPYGYTF. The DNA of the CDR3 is TGTGCCAGCAGTTACTTACAGGGACCCGACCCTTATGGCTACACCTTC.

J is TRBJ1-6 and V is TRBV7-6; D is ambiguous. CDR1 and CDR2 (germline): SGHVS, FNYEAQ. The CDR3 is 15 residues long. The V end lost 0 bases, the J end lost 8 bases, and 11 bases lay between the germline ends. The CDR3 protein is CASSLAGRQDSPLHF. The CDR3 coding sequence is TGTGCCAGCAGCTTAGCTGGCCGCCAGGATTCACCCCTCCACTTT.

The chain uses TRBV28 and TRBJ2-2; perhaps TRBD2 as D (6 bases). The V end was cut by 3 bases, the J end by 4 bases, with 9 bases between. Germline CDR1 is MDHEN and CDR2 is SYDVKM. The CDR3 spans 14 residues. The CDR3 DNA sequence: TGTGCCAGCAGTTTGTTGACTAGCACCGGGGAGCTGTTTTTT. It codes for CASSLLTSTGELFF.

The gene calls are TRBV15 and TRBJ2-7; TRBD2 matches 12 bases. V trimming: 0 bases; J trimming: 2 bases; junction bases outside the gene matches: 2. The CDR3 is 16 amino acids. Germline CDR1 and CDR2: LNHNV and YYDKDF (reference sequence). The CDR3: CATSRELAGGTYEQYF. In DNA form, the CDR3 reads TGTGCCACCAGCAGAGAACTAGCGGGAGGCACCTACGAGCAGTACTTC.

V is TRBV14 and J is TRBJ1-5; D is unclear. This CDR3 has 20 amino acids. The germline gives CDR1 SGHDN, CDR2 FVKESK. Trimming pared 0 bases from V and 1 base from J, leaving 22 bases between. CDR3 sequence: CASSQDRAPDCNRSNQPQHF. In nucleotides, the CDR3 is TGTGCCAGCAGCCAAGATCGAGCCCCCGACTGCAATAGGAGCAATCAGCCCCAGCATTTT.

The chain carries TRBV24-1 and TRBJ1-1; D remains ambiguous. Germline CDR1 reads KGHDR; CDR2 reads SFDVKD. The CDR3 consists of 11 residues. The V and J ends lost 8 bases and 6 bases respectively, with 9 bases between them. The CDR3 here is CATIRSAEAFF. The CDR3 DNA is TGTGCCACCATTCGTTCGGCTGAAGCTTTCTTT.

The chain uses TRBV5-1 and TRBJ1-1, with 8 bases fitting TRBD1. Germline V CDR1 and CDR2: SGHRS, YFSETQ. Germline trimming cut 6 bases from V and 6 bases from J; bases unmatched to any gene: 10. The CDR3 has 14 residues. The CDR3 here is CASKQGQASSEAFF. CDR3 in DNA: TGCGCCAGCAAACAGGGACAGGCCTCATCTGAAGCTTTCTTT.

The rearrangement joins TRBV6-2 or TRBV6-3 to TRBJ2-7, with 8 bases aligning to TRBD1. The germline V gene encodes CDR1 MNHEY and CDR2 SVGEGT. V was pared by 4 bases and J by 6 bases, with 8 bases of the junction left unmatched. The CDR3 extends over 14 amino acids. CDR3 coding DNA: TGTGCCAGCAGTTGGACAGGGCAGTCGTTCGAGCAGTACTTC. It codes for CASSWTGQSFEQYF.

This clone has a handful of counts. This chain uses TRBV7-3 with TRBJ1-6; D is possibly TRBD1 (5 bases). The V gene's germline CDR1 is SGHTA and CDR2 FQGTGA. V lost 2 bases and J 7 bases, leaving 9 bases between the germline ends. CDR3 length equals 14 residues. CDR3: CASSLSNRNSPLHF. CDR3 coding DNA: TGTGCCAGCAGCTTATCTAACAGGAATTCACCCCTCCACTTT.

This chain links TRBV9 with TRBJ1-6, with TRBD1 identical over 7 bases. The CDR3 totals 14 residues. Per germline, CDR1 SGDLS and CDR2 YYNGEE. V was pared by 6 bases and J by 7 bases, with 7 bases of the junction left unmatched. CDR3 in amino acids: CASTRQGTNSPLHF. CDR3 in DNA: TGTGCCAGCACACGACAGGGTACCAATTCACCCCTCCACTTT.

The CDR3 DNA reads as TGTGCCAGGGGGACAGATAATGAAAAACTGTTTTTT. It is translated as CARGTDNEKLFF. This chain joins TRBV30 and TRBJ1-4; the match to TRBD1 covers 7 bases. Germline loops: CDR1 GTSNPN, CDR2 SVGIG (reference sequence). With 8 bases clipped from V and 4 bases from J, the junction kept 4 bases outside the gene matches. This CDR3 comprises 12 residues.

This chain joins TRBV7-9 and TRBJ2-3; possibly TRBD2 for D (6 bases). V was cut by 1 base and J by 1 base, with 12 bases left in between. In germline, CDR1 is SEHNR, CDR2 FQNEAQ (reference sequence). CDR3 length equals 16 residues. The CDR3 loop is CASSLVSGSGTDTQYF. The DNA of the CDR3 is TGTGCCAGCAGCTTAGTAAGCGGGTCGGGCACAGATACGCAGTATTTT.

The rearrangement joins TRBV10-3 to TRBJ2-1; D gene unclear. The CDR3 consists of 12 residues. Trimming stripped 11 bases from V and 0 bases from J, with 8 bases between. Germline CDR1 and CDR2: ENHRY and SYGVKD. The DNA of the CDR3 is TGTGCCTCGAAGAGCTCCTACAATGAGCAGTTCTTC. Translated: CASKSSYNEQFF.

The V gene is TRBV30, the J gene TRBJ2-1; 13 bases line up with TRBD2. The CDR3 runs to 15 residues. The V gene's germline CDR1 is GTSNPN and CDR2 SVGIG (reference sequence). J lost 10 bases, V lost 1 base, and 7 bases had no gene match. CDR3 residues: CAWSAWGLAGREQFF. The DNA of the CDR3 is TGTGCCTGGAGTGCGTGGGGACTAGCGGGAAGGGAGCAGTTCTTC.

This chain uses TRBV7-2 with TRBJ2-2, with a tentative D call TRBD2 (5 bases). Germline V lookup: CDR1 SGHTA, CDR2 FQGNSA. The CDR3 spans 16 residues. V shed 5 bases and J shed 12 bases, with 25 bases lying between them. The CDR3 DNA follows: TGTGCCAGCAGCCACCGGTCCCCCGCCTCCGGGGAAAAGCTGTTTTTT. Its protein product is CASSHRSPASGEKLFF. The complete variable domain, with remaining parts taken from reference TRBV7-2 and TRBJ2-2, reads GAGVSQSPSNKVTEKGKDVELRCDPISGHTALYWYRQSLGQGLEFLIYFQGNSAPDKSGLPSDRFSAERTGGSVSTLTIQRTQQEDSAVYLCASSHRSPASGEKLFFGEGSRLTVL.

The CDR3 coding sequence is TGTGCCAGCAGTTACTTCCCAGGGTCAAATGAGCAGTTCTTC. Encoded protein: CASSYFPGSNEQFF. The V gene is TRBV6-6, the J gene TRBJ2-1; TRBD1 is a possible D gene (5 bases). V was cut by 1 base and J by 7 bases, with 11 bases left in between. This CDR3 spans 14 amino acids. Germline V gene lookup returns CDR1 MNHNY and CDR2 SVGAGI (reference sequence).

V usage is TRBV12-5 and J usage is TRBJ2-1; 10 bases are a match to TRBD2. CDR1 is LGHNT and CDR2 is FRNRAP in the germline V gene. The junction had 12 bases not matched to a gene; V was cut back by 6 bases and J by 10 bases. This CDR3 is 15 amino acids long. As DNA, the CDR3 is TGTGCTAGTGGCCTAGCGGGAGATCGGGGAATGGAGCAGTTCTTC. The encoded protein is CASGLAGDRGMEQFF. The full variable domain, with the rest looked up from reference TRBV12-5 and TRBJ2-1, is DARVTQTPRHKVTEMGQEVTMRCQPILGHNTVFWYRQTMMQGLELLAYFRNRAPLDDSGMPKDRFSAEMPDATLATLKIQPSEPRDSAVYFCASGLAGDRGMEQFFGPGTRLTVL.

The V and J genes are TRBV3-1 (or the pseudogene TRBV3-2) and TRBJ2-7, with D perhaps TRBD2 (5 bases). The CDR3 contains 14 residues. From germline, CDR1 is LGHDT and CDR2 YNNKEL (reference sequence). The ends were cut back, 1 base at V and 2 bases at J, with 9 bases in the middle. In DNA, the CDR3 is TGTGCCAGCAGCCAAGGTAACGGGGCCTACGAGCAGTACTTC. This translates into CASSQGNGAYEQYF.

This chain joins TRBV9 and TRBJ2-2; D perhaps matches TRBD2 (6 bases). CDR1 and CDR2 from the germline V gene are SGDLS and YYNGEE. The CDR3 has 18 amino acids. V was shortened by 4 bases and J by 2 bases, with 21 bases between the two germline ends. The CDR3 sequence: CASSPQPPGLLNTGELFF. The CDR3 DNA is TGTGCCAGCAGCCCCCAGCCACCGGGACTTCTCAACACCGGGGAGCTGTTTTTT.

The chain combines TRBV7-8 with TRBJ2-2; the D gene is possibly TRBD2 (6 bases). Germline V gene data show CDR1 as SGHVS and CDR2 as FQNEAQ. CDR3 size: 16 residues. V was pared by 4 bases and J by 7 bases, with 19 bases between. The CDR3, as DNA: TGTGCCAGCAGCTCCGCCGGGAGCCCGACCCGCGGGGAGCTGTTTTTT. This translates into CASSSAGSPTRGELFF.

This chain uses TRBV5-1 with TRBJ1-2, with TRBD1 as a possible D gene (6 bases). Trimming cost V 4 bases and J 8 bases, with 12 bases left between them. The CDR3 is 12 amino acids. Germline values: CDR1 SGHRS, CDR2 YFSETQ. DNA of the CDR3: TGCGCCAGCAGCGTCAGGGGAGGGGGCTACACCTTC. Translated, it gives CASSVRGGGYTF.

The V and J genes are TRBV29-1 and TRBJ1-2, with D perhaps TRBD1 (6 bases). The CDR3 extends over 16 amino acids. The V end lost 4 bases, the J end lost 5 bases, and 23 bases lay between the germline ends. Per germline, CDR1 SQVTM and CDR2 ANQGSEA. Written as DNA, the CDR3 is TGCAGCGTTGGGGGATTAGAAGGACAGTCGGTGTATGGCTACACCTTC. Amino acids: CSVGGLEGQSVYGYTF.